This record covers a single TCR beta chain. This clone's antigen is unknown. It has no much larger one-base neighbor in the sample; base qualities were not kept. V is pruned by 0 bases and J by 4 bases, leaving 6 bases of the junction without a gene match. As encoded in the germline V gene, CDR1 is SGHDT while CDR2 is YYEEEE. The CDR3 sequence holds 17 residues, the cysteine and phenylalanine included. The kept DNA is CDR3 alone, 51 bases in frame from the first base. Whole blood was collected in K2EDTA tubes by collaborating institutions according to the institutions' own protocols. For TCRbeta analysis, collaborators shipped samples as frozen whole blood, isolated PBMCs, or DNA extracted from either of those sample types. The data originate from a study of blood T cell repertoires in COVID-19 (dated by TCRdb to 2020 to 2021). Context from the whole study: The collaborator samples originated in the United States, Italy and Spain and spanned the acute and convalescent phases of COVID-19. The prospective study material was composed of cDNA or gDNA derived from T cells, B-cell-depleted T cells, or PBMCs. Deeply sampled blood TCRbeta repertoires from subjects exposed to, actively infected with, or recovered from COVID-19 were included in the dataset. The repertoires were released in a freely available public database intended as a resource for research on the immune response to SARS-CoV-2. The samples were drawn from the first 160 participants of the ongoing ImmuneRACE study and from some 1,300 subjects provided by 6 global collaborators. A de-identified subject ID, COVID-19 status, age in years and sex were almost always included in the sample metadata. Where available, HLA class I and class II types were obtained from metadata supplied by the sample provider rather than from assay-based typing. The full study reports these points: How much clinical and demographic metadata was included differed by source and by participant, and the metadata was provided uncurated.

The immunoSEQ Assay, a bias-controlled multiplex PCR, was used to amplify TCRbeta CDR3 regions from genomic DNA. The paper's data handling went like this. Within the assay, amplification of reference gene primers was used to estimate how many nucleated cells each sample contained. Sequence reads were collapsed and filtered to measure the absolute abundance of every unique TCRbeta CDR3 rearrangement. Productive Simpson clonality was computed per sample as the square root of Simpson's diversity index over productive rearrangements. TCRdb holds this immuneACCESS table with in-frame rearrangements only. Some clones are missing; in checked studies, unresolved V genes explain under half, and the rest has no known cause. Clone size and the V and J calls come from that table; the DNA yielded D and trimming. Here the sample has more than 110,000 clones; around 90% occur a single time. The top ten constitute more than 5% of the sample.

Material: peripheral blood. The chain uses TRBV5-6 and TRBJ1-4, and 10 junction bases match TRBD1. This TCR was sampled from a human donor in a cohort sampled during active COVID-19. CDR3 reads: CASSLAGTGANNEKLFF. The nucleotide sequence reads TGTGCCAGCAGCTTGGCGGGGACAGGGGCTAATAATGAAAAACTGTTTTTT.